Sequencing of this TCR beta chain was carried out in a study of T cell changes during pregnancy in multiple sclerosis. Repertoires were generated with immunoSEQ multiplex PCR, while TCRdb's copy carries only in-frame clones and drops some. The sample holds 90,000 to 100,000 clones, about 91% seen once. The CDR3 loop spans 16 amino acids. With 4 bases removed from V and 0 bases from J, the gap between germline ends came to 12 bases. Germline CDR1 and CDR2: KGHSH and LQKENI. The origin of this receptor is a female donor in good health, enrolled as a control in a pregnancy study. The rearrangement joins TRBV18 to TRBJ2-2; possible D gene TRBD1, 6 bases. The sample consisted of peripheral blood, taken after pregnancy. Here the CDR3 DNA reads TGTGCCAGCTCACACTCCGGGACACCGAACACCGGGGAGCTGTTTTTT. Residues: CASSHSGTPNTGELFF.